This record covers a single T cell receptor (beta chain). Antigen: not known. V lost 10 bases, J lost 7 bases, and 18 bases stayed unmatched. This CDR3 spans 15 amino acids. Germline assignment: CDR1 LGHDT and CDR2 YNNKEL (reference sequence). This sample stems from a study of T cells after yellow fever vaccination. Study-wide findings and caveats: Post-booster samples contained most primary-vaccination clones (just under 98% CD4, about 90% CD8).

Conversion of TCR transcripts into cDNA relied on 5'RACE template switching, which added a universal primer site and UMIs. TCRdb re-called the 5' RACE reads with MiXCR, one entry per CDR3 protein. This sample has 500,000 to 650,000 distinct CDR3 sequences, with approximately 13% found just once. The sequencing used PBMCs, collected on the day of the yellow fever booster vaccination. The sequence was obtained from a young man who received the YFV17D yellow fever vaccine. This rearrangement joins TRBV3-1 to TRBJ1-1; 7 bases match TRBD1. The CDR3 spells CATSNAGGVWGEAFF. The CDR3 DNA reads TGTGCCACCTCCAATGCAGGGGGGGTTTGGGGTGAAGCTTTCTTT. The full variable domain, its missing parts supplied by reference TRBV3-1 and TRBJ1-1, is DTAVSQTPKYLVTQMGNDKSIKCEQNLGHDTMYWYKQDSKKFLKIMFSYNNKELIINETVPNRFSPKSPDKAHLNLHINSLELGDSAVYFCATSNAGGVWGEAFFGQGTRLTVV.